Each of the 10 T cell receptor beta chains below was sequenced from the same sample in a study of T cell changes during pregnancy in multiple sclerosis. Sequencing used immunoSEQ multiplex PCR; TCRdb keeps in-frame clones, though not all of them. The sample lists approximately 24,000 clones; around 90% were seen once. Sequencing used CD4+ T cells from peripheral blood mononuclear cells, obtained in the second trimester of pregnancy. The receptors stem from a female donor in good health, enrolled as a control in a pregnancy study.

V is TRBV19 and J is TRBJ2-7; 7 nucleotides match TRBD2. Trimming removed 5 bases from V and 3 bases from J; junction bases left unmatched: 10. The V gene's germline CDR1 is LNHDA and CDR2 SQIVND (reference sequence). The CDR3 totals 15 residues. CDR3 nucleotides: TGTGCCAGTAGTTCTCAGACTAGCCTGGACTACGAGCAGTACTTC. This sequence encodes CASSSQTSLDYEQYF. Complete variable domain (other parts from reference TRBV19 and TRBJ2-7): DGGITQSPKYLFRKEGQNVTLSCEQNLNHDAMYWYRQDPGQGLRLIYYSQIVNDFQKGDIAEGYSVSREKKESFPLTVTSAQKNPTAFYLCASSSQTSLDYEQYFGPGTRLTVT.

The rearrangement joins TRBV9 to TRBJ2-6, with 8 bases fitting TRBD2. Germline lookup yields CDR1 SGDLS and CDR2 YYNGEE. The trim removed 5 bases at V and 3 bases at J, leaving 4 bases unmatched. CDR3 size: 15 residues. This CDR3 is CASRSGGFGANVLTF. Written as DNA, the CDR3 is TGTGCCAGCAGGAGCGGGGGCTTTGGGGCCAACGTCCTGACTTTC.

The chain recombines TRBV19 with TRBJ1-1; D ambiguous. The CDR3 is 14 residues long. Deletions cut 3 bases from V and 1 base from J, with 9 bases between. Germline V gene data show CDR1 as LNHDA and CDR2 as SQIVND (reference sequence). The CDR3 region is CASSIRETNTEAFF. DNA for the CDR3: TGTGCCAGTAGTATCCGGGAGACGAACACTGAAGCTTTCTTT. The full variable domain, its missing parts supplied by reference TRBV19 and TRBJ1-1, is DGGITQSPKYLFRKEGQNVTLSCEQNLNHDAMYWYRQDPGQGLRLIYYSQIVNDFQKGDIAEGYSVSREKKESFPLTVTSAQKNPTAFYLCASSIRETNTEAFFGQGTRLTVV.

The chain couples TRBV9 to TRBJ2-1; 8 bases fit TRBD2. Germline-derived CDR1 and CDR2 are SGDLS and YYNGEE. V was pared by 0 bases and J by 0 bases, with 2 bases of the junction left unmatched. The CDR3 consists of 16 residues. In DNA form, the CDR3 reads TGTGCCAGCAGCGTAGTCGGGGGGGGCTCCTACAATGAGCAGTTCTTC. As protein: CASSVVGGGSYNEQFF.

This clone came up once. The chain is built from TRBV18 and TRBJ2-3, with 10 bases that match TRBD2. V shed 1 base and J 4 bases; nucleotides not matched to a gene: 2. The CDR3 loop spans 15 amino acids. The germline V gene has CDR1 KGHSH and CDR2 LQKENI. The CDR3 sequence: CASSPQGLAADTQYF. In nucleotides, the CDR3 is TGTGCCAGCTCACCACAAGGACTAGCGGCAGATACGCAGTATTTT.

The CDR3 region has the DNA TGTGCCAGCACCCACTACAATGGGGCTCAATACGAGCAGTACTTC. This sequence encodes CASTHYNGAQYEQYF. The gene calls are TRBV28 and TRBJ2-7, with D possibly TRBD1 on 5 matching bases. Germline V gene lookup returns CDR1 MDHEN and CDR2 SYDVKM. The CDR3 has 15 residues. Trimming took off 7 bases at V and 4 bases at J, with 20 bases between the two ends.

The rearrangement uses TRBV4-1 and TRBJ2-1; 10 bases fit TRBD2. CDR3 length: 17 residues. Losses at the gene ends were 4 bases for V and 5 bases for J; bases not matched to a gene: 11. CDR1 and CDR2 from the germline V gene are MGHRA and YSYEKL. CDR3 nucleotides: TGCGCCAGCAGCCTACTCACCGTAGCGGGAGGAAACAATGAGCAGTTCTTC. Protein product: CASSLLTVAGGNNEQFF.

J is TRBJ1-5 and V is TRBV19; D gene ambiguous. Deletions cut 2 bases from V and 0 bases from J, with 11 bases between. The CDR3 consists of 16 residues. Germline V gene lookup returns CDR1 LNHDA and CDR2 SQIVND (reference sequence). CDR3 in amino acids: CASSIPLGLSNQPQHF. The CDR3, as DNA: TGTGCCAGTAGTATACCCCTAGGACTTAGCAATCAGCCCCAGCATTTT.

Written as DNA, the CDR3 is TGTGCCAGCAGCCCCCGGACTAGCTGGCACGAGCAGTACTTC. Amino acid sequence: CASSPRTSWHEQYF. V is TRBV7-2 and J is TRBJ2-7, with 8 bases matching TRBD2. CDR3 length: 14 residues. J was trimmed by 5 bases and V by 5 bases; bases with no gene match: 8. Germline V gene sequence: CDR1 SGHTA, CDR2 FQGNSA.

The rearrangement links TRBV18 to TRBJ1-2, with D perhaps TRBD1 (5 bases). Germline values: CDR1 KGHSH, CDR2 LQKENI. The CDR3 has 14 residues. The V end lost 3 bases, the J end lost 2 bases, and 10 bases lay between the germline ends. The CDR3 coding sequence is TGTGCCAGCTCACCGAACCGGGGGAACTATGGCTACACCTTC. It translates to CASSPNRGNYGYTF.